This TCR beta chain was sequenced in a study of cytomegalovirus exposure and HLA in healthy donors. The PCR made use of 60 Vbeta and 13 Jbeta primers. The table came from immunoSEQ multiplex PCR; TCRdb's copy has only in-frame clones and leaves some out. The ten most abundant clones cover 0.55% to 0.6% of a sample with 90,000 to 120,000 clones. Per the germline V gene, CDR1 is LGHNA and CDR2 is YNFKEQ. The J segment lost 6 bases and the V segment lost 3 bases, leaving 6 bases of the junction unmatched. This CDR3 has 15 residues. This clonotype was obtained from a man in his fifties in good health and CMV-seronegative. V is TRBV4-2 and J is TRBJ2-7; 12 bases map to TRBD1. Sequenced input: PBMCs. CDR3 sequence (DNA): TGTGCCAGCAGCCAGAGGGACAGGGGGCAGGTCGAGCAGTACTTC. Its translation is CASSQRDRGQVEQYF.